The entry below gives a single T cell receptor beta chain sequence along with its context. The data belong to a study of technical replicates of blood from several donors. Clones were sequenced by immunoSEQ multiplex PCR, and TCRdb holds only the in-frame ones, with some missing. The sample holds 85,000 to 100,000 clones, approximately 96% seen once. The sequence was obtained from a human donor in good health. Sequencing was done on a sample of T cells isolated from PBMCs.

In DNA form, the CDR3 reads TGTGCCAGCAGCTTAGGGACTTTAAGCGATCAGCCCCAGCATTTT. This codes for CASSLGTLSDQPQHF. The rearrangement joins TRBV7-9 to TRBJ1-5; D is undetermined. CDR1 and CDR2 (germline): SEHNR, FQNEAQ (reference sequence). V shed 1 base and J shed 5 bases, with 12 bases lying between them. This CDR3 is built from 15 residues.